The clone carrying this T cell receptor beta chain was picked up a small number of times. This sample was included in a study of human T cells and chemical hapten exposure. TCRdb re-analysed the RACE reads in MiXCR, keeping a single row per CDR3 protein. The profile covers about 340,000 distinct CDR3 sequences, with under 9% appearing a single time and about 8% taken by the ten largest. This CDR3 has 15 residues. Trimming shortened V by 10 bases and J by 6 bases, and 24 bases separated the two germline ends. As for time point: patch test 1, 2 weeks after DPC sensitization. Treatment described: therapeutic diphenylcyclopropenone sensitization with weekly scalp DPC.

This material consisted of whole blood, taken in connection with sensitization to the hapten diphenylcyclopropenone (DPC). This chain joins TRBV12-3 or TRBV12-4 and TRBJ1-1, with a weak D call TRBD1 (6 bases). The sequence derives from a woman between 18 and 29 years old with alopecia areata. Some clones in this sample may be carry-over from other donors' samples. The CDR3 reads CATGTGRGKNSEAFF. CDR3 DNA sequence: TGTGCCACGGGGACGGGGAGGGGGAAAAATTCTGAAGCTTTCTTT.